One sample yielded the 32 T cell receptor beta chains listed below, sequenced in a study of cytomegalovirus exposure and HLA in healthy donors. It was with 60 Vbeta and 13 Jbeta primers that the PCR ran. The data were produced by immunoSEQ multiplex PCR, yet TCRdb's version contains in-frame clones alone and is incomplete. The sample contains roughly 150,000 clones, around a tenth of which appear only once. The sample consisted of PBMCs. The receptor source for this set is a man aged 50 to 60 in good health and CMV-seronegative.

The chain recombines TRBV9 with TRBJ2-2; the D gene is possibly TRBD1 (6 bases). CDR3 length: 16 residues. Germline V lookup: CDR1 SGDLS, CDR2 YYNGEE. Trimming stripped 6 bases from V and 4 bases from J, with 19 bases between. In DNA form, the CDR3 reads TGTGCCAGCACTTTCCGACAGGTCGGGGTCACCGGGGAGCTGTTTTTT. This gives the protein CASTFRQVGVTGELFF. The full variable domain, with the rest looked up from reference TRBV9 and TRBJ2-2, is DSGVTQTPKHLITATGQRVTLRCSPRSGDLSVYWYQQSLDQGLQFLIQYYNGEERAKGNILERFSAQQFPDLHSELNLSSLELGDSALYFCASTFRQVGVTGELFFGEGSRLTVL.

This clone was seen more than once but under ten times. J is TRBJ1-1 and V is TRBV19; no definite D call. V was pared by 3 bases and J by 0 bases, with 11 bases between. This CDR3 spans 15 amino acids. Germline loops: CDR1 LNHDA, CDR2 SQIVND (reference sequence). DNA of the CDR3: TGTGCCAGTAGTATCCCCGCAGGCATGAACACTGAAGCTTTCTTT. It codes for CASSIPAGMNTEAFF.

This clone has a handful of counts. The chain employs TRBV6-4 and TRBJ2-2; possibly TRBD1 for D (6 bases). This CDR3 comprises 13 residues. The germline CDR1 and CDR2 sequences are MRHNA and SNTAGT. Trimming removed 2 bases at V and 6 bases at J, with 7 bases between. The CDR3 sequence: CASSDPGAGELFF. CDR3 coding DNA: TGTGCCAGCAGTGACCCAGGGGCCGGGGAGCTGTTTTTT.

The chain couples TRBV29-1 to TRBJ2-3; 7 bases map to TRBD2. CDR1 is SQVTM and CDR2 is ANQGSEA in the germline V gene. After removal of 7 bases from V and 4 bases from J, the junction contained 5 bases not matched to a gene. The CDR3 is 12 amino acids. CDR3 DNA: TGCAGCGGCCAACGGGAGGCAGATACGCAGTATTTT. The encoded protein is CSGQREADTQYF.

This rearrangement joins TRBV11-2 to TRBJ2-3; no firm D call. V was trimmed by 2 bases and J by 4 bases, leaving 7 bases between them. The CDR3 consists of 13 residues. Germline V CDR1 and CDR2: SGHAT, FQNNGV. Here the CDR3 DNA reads TGTGCCAGCAGCTTAAACAGAGCAGATACGCAGTATTTT. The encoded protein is CASSLNRADTQYF.

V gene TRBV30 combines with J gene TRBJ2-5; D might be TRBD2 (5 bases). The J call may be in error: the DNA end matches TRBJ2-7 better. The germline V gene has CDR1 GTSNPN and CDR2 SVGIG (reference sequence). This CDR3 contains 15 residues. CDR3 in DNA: TGTGCCTGGAGTGTACTAGGACGGAGGTCCTACGAGCAGTACTTC. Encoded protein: CAWSVLGRRSYEQYF.

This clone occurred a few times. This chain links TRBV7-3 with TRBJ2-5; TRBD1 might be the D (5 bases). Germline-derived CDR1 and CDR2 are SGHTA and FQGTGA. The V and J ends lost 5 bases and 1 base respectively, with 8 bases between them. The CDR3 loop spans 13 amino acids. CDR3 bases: TGTGCCAGCAGCACGACAGTCCAAGAGACCCAGTACTTC. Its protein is CASSTTVQETQYF. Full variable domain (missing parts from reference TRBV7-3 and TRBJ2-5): GAGVSQTPSNKVTEKGKYVELRCDPISGHTALYWYRQSLGQGPEFLIYFQGTGAADDSGLPNDRFFAVRPEGSVSTLKIQRTERGDSAVYLCASSTTVQETQYFGPGTRLLVL.

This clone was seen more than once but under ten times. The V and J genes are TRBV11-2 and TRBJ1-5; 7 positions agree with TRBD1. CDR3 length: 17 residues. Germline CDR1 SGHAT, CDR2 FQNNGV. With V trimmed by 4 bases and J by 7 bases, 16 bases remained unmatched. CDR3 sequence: CASSSLIGTVGDQPQHF. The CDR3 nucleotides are TGTGCCAGCAGCTCACTGATCGGGACAGTGGGGGACCAGCCCCAGCATTTT.

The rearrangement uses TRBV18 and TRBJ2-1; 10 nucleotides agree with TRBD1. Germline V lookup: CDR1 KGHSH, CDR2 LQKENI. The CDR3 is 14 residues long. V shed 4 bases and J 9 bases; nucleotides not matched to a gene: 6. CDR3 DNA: TGTGCCAGCTCACGGGGACAGGGGTATGGTGAGCAGTTCTTC. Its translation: CASSRGQGYGEQFF.

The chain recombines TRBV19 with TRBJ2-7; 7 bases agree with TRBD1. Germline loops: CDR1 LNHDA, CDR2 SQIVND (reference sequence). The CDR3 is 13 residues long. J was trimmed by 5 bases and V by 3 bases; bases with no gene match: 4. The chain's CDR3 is CASSMYRGNEQYF. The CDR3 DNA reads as TGTGCCAGTAGTATGTACAGGGGTAACGAGCAGTACTTC.

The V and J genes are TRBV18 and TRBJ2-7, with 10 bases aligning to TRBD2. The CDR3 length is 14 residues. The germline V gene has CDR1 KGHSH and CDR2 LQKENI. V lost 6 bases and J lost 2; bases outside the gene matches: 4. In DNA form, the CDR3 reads TGTGCCAGCTCCCCTAGCGGGGGTGCCTACGAGCAGTACTTC. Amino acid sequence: CASSPSGGAYEQYF.

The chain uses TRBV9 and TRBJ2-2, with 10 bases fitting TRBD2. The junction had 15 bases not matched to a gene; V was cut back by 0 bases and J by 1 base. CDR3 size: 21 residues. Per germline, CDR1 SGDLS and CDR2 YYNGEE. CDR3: CASSVVKGAGGPNWNTGELFF. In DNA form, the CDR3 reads TGTGCCAGCAGCGTAGTCAAAGGAGCGGGAGGGCCTAACTGGAACACCGGGGAGCTGTTTTTT.

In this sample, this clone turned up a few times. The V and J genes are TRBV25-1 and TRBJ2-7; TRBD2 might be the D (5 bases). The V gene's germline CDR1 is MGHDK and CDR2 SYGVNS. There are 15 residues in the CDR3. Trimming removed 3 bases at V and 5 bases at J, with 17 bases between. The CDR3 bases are TGTGCCAGCAGTGACCCGGGAACTCCGGTGAACGAGCAGTACTTC. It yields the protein CASSDPGTPVNEQYF.

CDR3 sequence reads: CASSERDRVYEQYF. The CDR3 DNA sequence: TGTGCCAGCAGTGAAAGGGACAGGGTCTACGAGCAGTACTTC. The genes are TRBV6-1 and TRBJ2-7, with TRBD1 matching 9 bases. Germline CDR1 MNHNS, CDR2 SASEGT. Trimming at V came to 2 bases and at J to 3 bases, leaving 2 bases not matched to a gene. The CDR3 has 14 amino acids.

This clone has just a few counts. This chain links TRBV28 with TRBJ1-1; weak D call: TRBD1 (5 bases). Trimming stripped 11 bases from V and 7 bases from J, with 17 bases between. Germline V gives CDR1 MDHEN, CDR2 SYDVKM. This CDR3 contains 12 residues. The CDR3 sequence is CAGSLQGGEAFF. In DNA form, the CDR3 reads TGTGCCGGATCCCTTCAGGGAGGTGAAGCTTTCTTT.

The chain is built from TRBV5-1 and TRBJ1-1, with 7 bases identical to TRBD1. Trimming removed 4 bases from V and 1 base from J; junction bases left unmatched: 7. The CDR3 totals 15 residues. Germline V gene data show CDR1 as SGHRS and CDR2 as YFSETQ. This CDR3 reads CASSIPTGSNTEAFF. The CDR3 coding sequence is TGCGCCAGCAGCATTCCGACAGGGTCGAACACTGAAGCTTTCTTT.

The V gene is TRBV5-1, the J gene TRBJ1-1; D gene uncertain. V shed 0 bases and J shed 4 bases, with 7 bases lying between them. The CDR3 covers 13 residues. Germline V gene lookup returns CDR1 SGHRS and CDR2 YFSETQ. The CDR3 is CASSLDSGTEAFF. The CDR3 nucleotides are TGCGCCAGCAGCTTGGACAGTGGCACTGAAGCTTTCTTT. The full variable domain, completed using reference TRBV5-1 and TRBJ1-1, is KAGVTQTPRYLIKTRGQQVTLSCSPISGHRSVSWYQQTPGQGLQFLFEYFSETQRNKGNFPGRFSGRQFSNSRSEMNVSTLELGDSALYLCASSLDSGTEAFFGQGTRLTVV.

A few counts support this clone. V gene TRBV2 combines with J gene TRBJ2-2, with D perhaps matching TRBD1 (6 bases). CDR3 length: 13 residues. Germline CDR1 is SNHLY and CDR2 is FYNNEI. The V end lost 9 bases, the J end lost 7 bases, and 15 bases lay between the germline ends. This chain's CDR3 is CARSGAVGGELFF. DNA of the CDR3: TGTGCCAGATCAGGGGCGGTTGGCGGGGAGCTGTTTTTT.

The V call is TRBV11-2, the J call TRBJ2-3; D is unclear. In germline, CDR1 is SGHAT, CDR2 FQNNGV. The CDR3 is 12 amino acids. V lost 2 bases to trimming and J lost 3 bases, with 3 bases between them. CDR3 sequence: CASSLTTDTQYF. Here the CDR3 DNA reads TGTGCCAGCAGCTTAACTACAGATACGCAGTATTTT.

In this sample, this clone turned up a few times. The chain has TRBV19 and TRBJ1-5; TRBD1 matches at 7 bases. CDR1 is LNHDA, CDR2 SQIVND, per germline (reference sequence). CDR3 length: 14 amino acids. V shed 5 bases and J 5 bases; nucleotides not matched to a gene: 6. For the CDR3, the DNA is TGTGCCAGTAGTGGAAACAGGGGCTATCAGCCCCAGCATTTT. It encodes CASSGNRGYQPQHF.

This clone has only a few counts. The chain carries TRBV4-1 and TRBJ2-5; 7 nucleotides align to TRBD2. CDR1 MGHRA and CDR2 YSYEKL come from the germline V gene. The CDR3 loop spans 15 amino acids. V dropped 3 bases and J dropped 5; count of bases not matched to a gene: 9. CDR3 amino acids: CASSQASSGRETQYF. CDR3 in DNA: TGCGCCAGCAGCCAGGCGTCTAGCGGAAGGGAGACCCAGTACTTC.

DNA for the CDR3: TGCGCCAGCAGCTTGGCGACACAGAACGAGCAGTACTTC. Its translation: CASSLATQNEQYF. V gene TRBV5-1 combines with J gene TRBJ2-5; D remains ambiguous. The DNA end is a closer match to TRBJ2-7, so the J assignment may be wrong. Germline-derived CDR1 and CDR2 are SGHRS and YFSETQ. The CDR3 spans 13 residues.

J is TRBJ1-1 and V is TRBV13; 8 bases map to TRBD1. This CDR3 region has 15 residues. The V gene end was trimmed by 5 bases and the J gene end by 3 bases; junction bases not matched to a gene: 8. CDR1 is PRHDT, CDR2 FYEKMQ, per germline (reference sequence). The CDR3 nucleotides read TGTGCCAGCAGCCCTAGACAGGGGAGGGACACTGAAGCTTTCTTT. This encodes CASSPRQGRDTEAFF. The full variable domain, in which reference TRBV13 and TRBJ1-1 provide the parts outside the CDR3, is AAGVIQSPRHLIKEKRETATLKCYPIPRHDTVYWYQQGPGQDPQFLISFYEKMQSDKGSIPDRFSAQQFSDYHSELNMSSLELGDSALYFCASSPRQGRDTEAFFGQGTRLTVV.

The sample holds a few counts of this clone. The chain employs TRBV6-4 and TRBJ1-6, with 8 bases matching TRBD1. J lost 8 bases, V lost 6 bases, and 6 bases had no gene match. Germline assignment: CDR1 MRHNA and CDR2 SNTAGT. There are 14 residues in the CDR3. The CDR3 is CASSRGLPDSPLHF. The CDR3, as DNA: TGTGCCAGCAGCAGGGGGCTTCCGGATTCACCCCTCCACTTT.

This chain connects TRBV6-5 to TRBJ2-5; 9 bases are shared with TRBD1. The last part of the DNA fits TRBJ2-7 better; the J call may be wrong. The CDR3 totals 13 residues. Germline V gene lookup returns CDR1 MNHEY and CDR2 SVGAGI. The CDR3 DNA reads TGTGCCAGCAGAACCGGGACAGGGTACGAGCAGTACTTC. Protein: CASRTGTGYEQYF.

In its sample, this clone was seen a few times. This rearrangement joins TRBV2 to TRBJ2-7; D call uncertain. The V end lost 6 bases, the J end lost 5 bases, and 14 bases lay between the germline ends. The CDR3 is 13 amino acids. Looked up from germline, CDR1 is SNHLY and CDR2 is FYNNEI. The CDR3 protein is CASSVEATHEQYF. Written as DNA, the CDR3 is TGTGCCAGCAGCGTAGAAGCAACCCACGAGCAGTACTTC.

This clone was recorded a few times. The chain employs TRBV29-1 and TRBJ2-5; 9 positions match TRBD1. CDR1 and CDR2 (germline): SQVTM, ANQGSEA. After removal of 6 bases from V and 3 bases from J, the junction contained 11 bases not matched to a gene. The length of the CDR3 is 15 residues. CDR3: CSVGRTGVVKETQYF. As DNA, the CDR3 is TGCAGCGTCGGGAGGACAGGGGTTGTGAAAGAGACCCAGTACTTC.

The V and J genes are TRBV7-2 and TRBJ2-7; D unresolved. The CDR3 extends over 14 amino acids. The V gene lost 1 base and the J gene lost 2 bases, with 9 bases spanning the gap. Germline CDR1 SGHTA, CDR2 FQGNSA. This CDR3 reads CASSLGAVTYEQYF. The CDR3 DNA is TGTGCCAGCAGCTTAGGGGCAGTCACCTACGAGCAGTACTTC.

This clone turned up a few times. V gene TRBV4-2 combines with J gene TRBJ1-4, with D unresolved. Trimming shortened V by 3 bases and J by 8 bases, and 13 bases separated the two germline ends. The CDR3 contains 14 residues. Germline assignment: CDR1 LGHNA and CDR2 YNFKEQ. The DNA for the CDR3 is TGTGCCAGCAGCCAGCCAGGTACGGCGGAAAAACTGTTTTTT. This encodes CASSQPGTAEKLFF.

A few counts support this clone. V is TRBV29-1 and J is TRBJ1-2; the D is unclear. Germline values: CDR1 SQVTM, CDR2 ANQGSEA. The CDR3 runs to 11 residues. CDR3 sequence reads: CTALANYGYTF. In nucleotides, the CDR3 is TGCACCGCTTTAGCTAACTATGGCTACACCTTC.

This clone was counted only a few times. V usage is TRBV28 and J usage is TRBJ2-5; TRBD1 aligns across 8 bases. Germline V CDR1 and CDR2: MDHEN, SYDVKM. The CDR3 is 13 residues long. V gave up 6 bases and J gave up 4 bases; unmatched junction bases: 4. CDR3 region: CASSSTGVETQYF. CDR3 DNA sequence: TGTGCCAGCAGCTCGACAGGGGTAGAGACCCAGTACTTC.

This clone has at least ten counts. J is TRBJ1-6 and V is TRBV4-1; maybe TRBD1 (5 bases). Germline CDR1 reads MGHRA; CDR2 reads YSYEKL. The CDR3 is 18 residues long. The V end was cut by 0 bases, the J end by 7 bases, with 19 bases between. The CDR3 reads CASSQEARQGLVNSPLHF. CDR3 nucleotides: TGCGCCAGCAGCCAAGAAGCACGGCAGGGCCTAGTGAATTCACCCCTCCACTTT.